Sequencing of this TCR beta chain was carried out in a study of blood T cells in healthy people across ages. Study results and caveats: Across the age range, TCR beta diversity per million T cells fell in a roughly linear way. TCR beta diversity correlated strongly with naive T cell percentage. It was the long-lived donors that had more naive CD4+ cells and higher diversity than aged donors. Researchers judged that diversity estimates from one million T cells fell short of true values.

Notes on this clonotype: Its antigen is not identified.

The authors ran a second PCR of roughly 6 to 12 cycles using a sample-barcoded 5' primer and a J-beta primer mix. Each CDR3 protein is one row after TCRdb ran MiXCR on the 5' RACE reads. The sample records almost 300,000 distinct CDR3 sequences, roughly 27% being singletons. V was shortened by 9 bases and J by 0 bases, with 12 bases between the two germline ends. The CDR3 extends over 14 amino acids. Germline values: CDR1 MDHEN, CDR2 SYDVKM. The chain recombines TRBV28 with TRBJ1-3, with D maybe TRBD1 (6 bases). Sequenced material: blood. This clonotype originated in a woman in her sixties or seventies in good health. CDR3 protein: CASGLDSSGNTIYF. DNA of the CDR3: TGTGCCAGTGGCCTGGACAGCTCTGGAAACACCATATATTTT.